This T cell receptor (beta chain) emerged from a study of long-term antiretroviral therapy in people with HIV. immunoSEQ v3.0 was run at survey level. Sequencing was performed with immunoSEQ multiplex PCR; in TCRdb, only in-frame clones are kept and a portion is missing. Among 25,000 to 35,000 clones, roughly 84% were seen once, and the ten largest hold roughly a tenth. The V gene lost 3 bases and the J gene lost 4 bases, with 13 bases spanning the gap. Germline V lookup: CDR1 MNHEY, CDR2 SMNVEV (reference sequence). The CDR3 has 15 residues. The rearrangement joins TRBV27 to TRBJ2-1; D possibly corresponds to TRBD1 (5 bases). The source of this sequence is a man aged 25 to 45 with HIV. The specimen comprised unsorted PBMCs, sampled 2.7 to 2.9 years after starting antiretroviral therapy. Here the CDR3 reads CASSFLPDIYNEQFF. For the CDR3, the DNA is TGTGCCAGCAGTTTTCTCCCGGACATATACAATGAGCAGTTCTTC.